The entry below describes one T cell receptor beta chain. This entry belongs to a study of shared clonotypes between healthy human individuals. Sequencing on ten immunoSEQ deep assay plates was performed for unsorted PBMC DNA. Original methodology: Quality scores were absent from the junction-only immunoSEQ sequences, so filtering differed. The repertoire was sequenced with immunoSEQ multiplex PCR; TCRdb's copy has only in-frame clones and lacks some. That table supplies the V and J calls and clone size; D and trimming were determined from the DNA. The sample has about 480,000 clones, roughly 78% seen once. Trimming at V came to 3 bases and at J to 1 base, leaving 17 bases not matched to a gene. The germline V gene encodes CDR1 MGHRA and CDR2 YSYEKL. The CDR3 runs to 20 residues.

Material: PBMCs. The TCR sequence derives from a woman aged 40 to 49 in good health. Some clones in this sample may be carry-over from other donors' samples. This chain joins TRBV4-1 and TRBJ2-3; 9 bases agree with TRBD2. CDR3 nucleotide sequence: TGCGCCAGCAGCCACTCGCCGGGGCTAGCGGGAAGGAGCGGCACAGATACGCAGTATTTT. Its protein is CASSHSPGLAGRSGTDTQYF.